Shown below are 20 T cell receptor beta chains from a single sample sequenced in a study of immune evolution from preneoplasia to lung adenocarcinoma. Libraries were prepared by immunoSEQ multiplex PCR; TCRdb keeps only in-frame clonotypes and omits some of them. The repertoire holds 37,000 or so clones, roughly four fifths seen once, with 6% to 7% in the top ten. Sequencing was performed on FFPE invasive lung adenocarcinoma tissue. These receptors all come from a person between 55 and 70 years old with lung adenocarcinoma.

This chain connects TRBV19 to TRBJ1-4, with D hard to call. The CDR3 has 13 amino acids. Germline V lookup: CDR1 LNHDA, CDR2 SQIVND (reference sequence). Trimming cost V 2 bases and J 8 bases, with 9 bases left between them. The CDR3 DNA follows: TGTGCCAGTAGTATATCGTTCGAGGAAAAACTGTTTTTT. This codes for CASSISFEEKLFF.

CDR3 sequence: CASSPGLAGVTDTQYF. DNA of the CDR3: TGTGCCAGCAGCCCGGGACTAGCGGGAGTTACAGATACGCAGTATTTT. V usage is TRBV2 and J usage is TRBJ2-3; 14 bases are shared with TRBD2. V dropped 6 bases and J dropped 3; count of bases not matched to a gene: 5. This CDR3 is built from 16 residues. Germline CDR1 reads SNHLY; CDR2 reads FYNNEI.

This clone was seen just once. At one end, the junction sequence differs from germline, possibly due to a read error. The gene calls are TRBV6-6 and TRBJ2-7, with D possibly called TRBD1 or TRBD2 (5 bases each). The CDR3 runs to 15 residues. Germline V CDR1 and CDR2: MNHNY, SVGAGI (reference sequence). CDR3 amino acids: CVSRHTGRSSYEQYF. DNA of the CDR3: TGTGTCAGCAGGCATACGGGACGGAGCTCCTACGAGCAGTACTTC.

The chain has TRBV6-5 and TRBJ1-2; a weak D match, TRBD1 (5 bases). The V gene lost 8 bases and the J gene lost 4 bases, with 8 bases spanning the gap. This CDR3 spans 11 amino acids. In germline, CDR1 is MNHEY, CDR2 SVGAGI. CDR3 sequence: CASGGGYGYTF. The CDR3 DNA follows: TGTGCCAGCGGGGGGGGCTATGGCTACACCTTC.

This clone came up a few times. The genes are TRBV11-2 and TRBJ2-7, with D possibly matching TRBD2 (5 bases). V was pared by 6 bases and J by 6 bases, with 18 bases between. CDR1 is SGHAT and CDR2 is FQNNGV in the germline V gene. The CDR3 runs to 14 residues. CDR3 residues: CASRPLTGISEQYF. The CDR3 nucleotides are TGTGCCAGCAGGCCCCTAACCGGGATCTCCGAGCAGTACTTC.

This clone was seen more than once but under ten times. In DNA, the CDR3 is TGTGCCAGCAGCCTAAGACTAGCGGGAAGGTACAATGAGCAGTTCTTC. Protein product: CASSLRLAGRYNEQFF. V usage is TRBV28 and J usage is TRBJ2-1, with 11 bases identical to TRBD2. V gave up 6 bases and J gave up 4 bases; unmatched junction bases: 8. Germline V gene data show CDR1 as MDHEN and CDR2 as SYDVKM. The CDR3 is 16 amino acids. Variable domain in full (rest from reference TRBV28 and TRBJ2-1): DVKVTQSSRYLVKRTGEKVFLECVQDMDHENMFWYRQDPGLGLRLIYFSYDVKMKEKGDIPEGYSVSREKKERFSLILESASTNQTSMYLCASSLRLAGRYNEQFFGPGTRLTVL.

The V call is TRBV23-1, the J call TRBJ2-7; TRBD1 agrees at 9 bases. TRBV23-1 is annotated as an ORF whose role is uncertain. Germline trimming cut 6 bases from V and 2 bases from J; bases unmatched to any gene: 11. This CDR3 spans 16 amino acids. The CDR3, as DNA: TGCGCCAGCAGGGGGACAGGGACAACCCTTCCCTACGAGCAGTACTTC. It specifies CASRGTGTTLPYEQYF.

The chain is built from TRBV6-1 and TRBJ2-1; no clear D. CDR1 is MNHNS and CDR2 is SASEGT in the germline V gene. The CDR3 is made up of 14 amino acids. Trimming cost V 2 bases and J 4 bases, with 9 bases left between them. The CDR3: CASSERFEYNEQFF. The CDR3 DNA follows: TGTGCCAGCAGTGAACGGTTCGAGTACAATGAGCAGTTCTTC.

V gene TRBV6-6 combines with J gene TRBJ1-1; maybe TRBD1 (5 bases). The CDR3 contains 14 residues. With 2 bases removed from V and 0 bases from J, the gap between germline ends came to 7 bases. Germline loops: CDR1 MNHNY, CDR2 SVGAGI (reference sequence). The CDR3 DNA reads TGTGCCAGCAGTTACGCAGGGATGAACACTGAAGCTTTCTTT. It codes for CASSYAGMNTEAFF.

V and J are TRBV5-8 and TRBJ1-3; D not certain. The V gene's germline CDR1 is SGHTS and CDR2 YDEGEE. The V end lost 2 bases, the J end lost 4 bases, and 10 bases lay between the germline ends. The CDR3 contains 14 residues. The CDR3: CASSFREIGNTIYF. CDR3 nucleotide sequence: TGTGCCAGCAGCTTCCGGGAAATAGGAAACACCATATATTTT. Full variable domain (missing parts from reference TRBV5-8 and TRBJ1-3): EAGVTQSPTHLIKTRGQQATLRCSPISGHTSVYWYQQALGLGLQFLLWYDEGEERNRGNFPPRFSGRQFPNYSSELNVNALELEDSALYLCASSFREIGNTIYFGEGSWLTVV.

J is TRBJ1-3 and V is TRBV6-5; D call uncertain. Germline CDR1 MNHEY, CDR2 SVGAGI. The CDR3 spans 13 residues. V lost 7 bases and J 2 bases, leaving 9 bases between the germline ends. The CDR3 is CASTGAAGNTIYF. Written as DNA, the CDR3 is TGTGCCAGCACCGGCGCTGCTGGAAACACCATATATTTT.

The rearrangement links TRBV4-1 to TRBJ2-7, with D unclear. V gave up 0 bases and J gave up 7 bases, with 13 bases separating them. Germline V CDR1 and CDR2: MGHRA, YSYEKL. The CDR3 has 14 residues. CDR3 in DNA: TGCGCCAGCAGCCAAGAGCTCACTCTTGGGGAGCAGTACTTC. This translates into CASSQELTLGEQYF.

The gene calls are TRBV5-1 and TRBJ2-3, with no clear D. Germline V CDR1 and CDR2: SGHRS, YFSETQ. V was cut by 4 bases and J by 5 bases, with 20 bases left in between. CDR3 length: 16 residues. Here the CDR3 DNA reads TGCGCCAGCAGCGATCAGCCTTCCATGGCTCAAGATACGCAGTATTTT. This gives the protein CASSDQPSMAQDTQYF.

The chain links TRBV27 to TRBJ2-1; maybe TRBD2 (6 bases). The CDR3 runs to 15 residues. Germline assignment: CDR1 MNHEY and CDR2 SMNVEV (reference sequence). Trimming removed 2 bases from V and 7 bases from J, with 15 bases in between. The CDR3 region has the DNA TGTGCCAGCAGTTTACTTTCGCTAGCGTCTAATGAGCAGTTCTTC. It yields the protein CASSLLSLASNEQFF.

For the CDR3, the DNA is TGCGCCAGCAGCTTAGGACAGGGGCAGGAGACCCAGTACTTC. Amino acids: CASSLGQGQETQYF. The chain combines TRBV5-1 with TRBJ2-5; TRBD1 agrees at 9 bases. Germline-derived CDR1 and CDR2 are SGHRS and YFSETQ. The V segment lost 2 bases and the J segment 5 bases; nucleotides outside the gene matches: 4. CDR3 length equals 14 residues. Together with reference TRBV5-1 and TRBJ2-5, the CDR3 gives the full variable domain: KAGVTQTPRYLIKTRGQQVTLSCSPISGHRSVSWYQQTPGQGLQFLFEYFSETQRNKGNFPGRFSGRQFSNSRSEMNVSTLELGDSALYLCASSLGQGQETQYFGPGTRLLVL.

This clone is a singleton in its sample. The V gene is TRBV4-1, the J gene TRBJ2-1; 8 nucleotides line up with TRBD2. J gave up 0 bases and V 0 bases, and 7 bases lay outside the gene matches. This CDR3 contains 18 residues. Germline CDR1 reads MGHRA; CDR2 reads YSYEKL. CDR3 nucleotides: TGCGCCAGCAGCCAAGATGTCGGGGGGGGGAGCTCCTACAATGAGCAGTTCTTC. As protein: CASSQDVGGGSSYNEQFF.

DNA of the CDR3: TGTGCCAGCAGTGACGGGCGGGACATTGGTGAGCAGTTCTTC. It is translated as CASSDGRDIGEQFF. This sequence joins TRBV6-4 and TRBJ2-1; D is tentatively TRBD1 or TRBD2 (6 bases each). The germline V gene encodes CDR1 MRHNA and CDR2 SNTAGT. V was cut by 2 bases and J by 9 bases, with 14 bases left in between. The CDR3 is 14 amino acids.

A few counts support this clone. This sequence joins TRBV5-1 and TRBJ2-6; TRBD1 matches at 7 bases. Germline loops: CDR1 SGHRS, CDR2 YFSETQ. Trimming took 0 bases from V and 0 from J; bases not matched to a gene: 6. The CDR3 is 18 amino acids. The CDR3 DNA is TGCGCCAGCAGCTTGGTCGGGACAGTGCTCTCTGGGGCCAACGTCCTGACTTTC. Protein product: CASSLVGTVLSGANVLTF.

This clone has at least ten counts. The V call is TRBV28, the J call TRBJ1-5, with no clear D. V was clipped by 7 bases and J by 3 bases, with 13 bases between them. This CDR3 has 14 amino acids. Per germline, CDR1 MDHEN and CDR2 SYDVKM. For the CDR3, the DNA is TGTGCCAGCACCAAAGGACGGTACAATCAGCCCCAGCATTTT. Its translation is CASTKGRYNQPQHF.

This chain joins TRBV5-8 and TRBJ2-3; 8 positions agree with TRBD2. This CDR3 spans 15 amino acids. Germline loops: CDR1 SGHTS, CDR2 YDEGEE. The ends lost 4 bases at V and 5 bases at J; junction bases unmatched: 9. The CDR3 loop is CASSPGLAVRDTQYF. In DNA form, the CDR3 reads TGTGCCAGCAGCCCTGGACTAGCCGTCAGAGATACGCAGTATTTT.